The 21 T cell receptor beta chains below come from one sample, sequenced in a study of blood T cell repertoires in COVID-19. Libraries were prepared by immunoSEQ multiplex PCR; TCRdb keeps only in-frame clonotypes and omits some of them. The profile shows about 270,000 clones, about 82% of them singletons. Sequencing was carried out using peripheral blood. The receptors here all came from a woman at least 80 years old with COVID-19, enrolled during active disease.

The V and J genes are TRBV6-5 and TRBJ2-5; weak D call: TRBD1 (6 bases). There are 14 residues in the CDR3. Trimming took 2 bases from V and 2 from J, leaving 9 bases between them. From germline, CDR1 is MNHEY and CDR2 SVGAGI. CDR3 sequence reads: CASSYGQGQETQYF. In nucleotides, the CDR3 is TGTGCCAGCAGTTACGGGCAGGGGCAAGAGACCCAGTACTTC.

The rearrangement links TRBV19 to TRBJ2-3; 8 bases are shared with TRBD2. The CDR3 runs 18 residues. Germline CDR1 LNHDA, CDR2 SQIVND (reference sequence). V shed 4 bases, J shed 6 bases, and the junction held 18 bases outside the gene matches. The CDR3 coding sequence is TGTGCCAGTAGTAGTGTCTCCGGGACACCGGGAGGGGTGGATACGCAGTATTTT. Protein: CASSSVSGTPGGVDTQYF. The whole variable domain, filled in from reference TRBV19 and TRBJ2-3, reads DGGITQSPKYLFRKEGQNVTLSCEQNLNHDAMYWYRQDPGQGLRLIYYSQIVNDFQKGDIAEGYSVSREKKESFPLTVTSAQKNPTAFYLCASSSVSGTPGGVDTQYFGPGTRLTVL.

The genes are TRBV29-1 and TRBJ1-2; 10 bases align to TRBD1. Germline values: CDR1 SQVTM, CDR2 ANQGSEA. V shed 7 bases and J 8 bases; nucleotides not matched to a gene: 10. This CDR3 has 13 amino acids. The CDR3 DNA is TGCAGCGCTGCGACAGGGGGCGCGGGGGGCTACACCTTC. It encodes CSAATGGAGGYTF.

This clone has only a few counts. V usage is TRBV6-5 and J usage is TRBJ1-1; D may be TRBD1 (6 bases). V gave up 6 bases and J gave up 6 bases, with 11 bases separating them. This CDR3 region has 12 residues. CDR1 and CDR2 from the germline V gene are MNHEY and SVGAGI. CDR3 loop: CASSGQLPEAFF. CDR3 DNA: TGTGCCAGCAGCGGACAGCTGCCTGAAGCTTTCTTT.

This chain joins TRBV7-9 and TRBJ1-1; a weak D match, TRBD1 (6 bases). This CDR3 region has 14 residues. CDR1 is SEHNR and CDR2 is FQNEAQ in the germline V gene (reference sequence). Trimming stripped 7 bases from V and 5 bases from J, with 17 bases between. The CDR3 sequence: CASTYALRGTEAFF. The CDR3 DNA is TGTGCCAGCACCTACGCCCTTAGGGGGACTGAAGCTTTCTTT. The entire variable domain, with the rest obtained from reference TRBV7-9 and TRBJ1-1, is as follows: DTGVSQNPRHKITKRGQNVTFRCDPISEHNRLYWYRQTLGQGPEFLTYFQNEAQLEKSRLLSDRFSAERPKGSFSTLEIQRTEQGDSAMYLCASTYALRGTEAFFGQGTRLTVV.

This clone appeared a single time. This chain connects TRBV6-2 or TRBV6-3 to TRBJ1-2; D might be TRBD1 (6 bases). The CDR3 is made up of 13 amino acids. Trimming took 3 bases from V and 3 from J, leaving 8 bases between them. Germline CDR1 is MNHEY and CDR2 is SVGEGT. The CDR3 DNA follows: TGTGCCAGCAGTTATGGACAGTACTATGGCTACACCTTC. Translating gives CASSYGQYYGYTF.

This sequence joins TRBV9 and TRBJ1-1; D perhaps matches TRBD1 (5 bases). This CDR3 comprises 14 residues. CDR1 is SGDLS and CDR2 is YYNGEE in the germline V gene. V lost 0 bases and J 4 bases, leaving 10 bases between the germline ends. The CDR3 spells CASSVGDSGTEAFF. The CDR3 nucleotides read TGTGCCAGCAGCGTAGGAGACAGTGGCACTGAAGCTTTCTTT.

The chain is built from TRBV6-5 and TRBJ2-1; 10 nucleotides align to TRBD2. CDR3 size: 14 residues. V lost 5 bases to trimming and J lost 7 bases; unmatched junction nucleotides: 5. Germline V gene lookup returns CDR1 MNHEY and CDR2 SVGAGI. The CDR3 reads CASSPGLATNEQFF. The CDR3 bases are TGTGCCAGCAGTCCGGGACTAGCGACGAATGAGCAGTTCTTC.

J is TRBJ2-5 and V is TRBV5-8; 9 bases align to TRBD2. Germline V lookup: CDR1 SGHTS, CDR2 YDEGEE. V lost 0 bases, J lost 0 bases, and 3 bases stayed unmatched. The CDR3 sequence is 16 residues long. In nucleotides, the CDR3 is TGTGCCAGCAGCTTGGAGCGGGGGGTACACCAAGAGACCCAGTACTTC. Encoded protein: CASSLERGVHQETQYF.

The J gene is TRBJ2-1, the V gene TRBV5-1; 9 bases match TRBD1. CDR1 and CDR2 from the germline V gene are SGHRS and YFSETQ. CDR3 length: 16 residues. V shed 1 base and J 5 bases; nucleotides not matched to a gene: 7. The CDR3 here is CASSLPNRGRDNEQFF. CDR3 sequence (DNA): TGCGCCAGCAGCTTGCCAAACAGGGGGCGAGACAATGAGCAGTTCTTC. The variable domain in full, completed from reference TRBV5-1 and TRBJ2-1, reads KAGVTQTPRYLIKTRGQQVTLSCSPISGHRSVSWYQQTPGQGLQFLFEYFSETQRNKGNFPGRFSGRQFSNSRSEMNVSTLELGDSALYLCASSLPNRGRDNEQFFGPGTRLTVL.

The rearrangement links TRBV10-3 to TRBJ2-7; TRBD1 matches 7 bases. With V trimmed by 6 bases and J by 7 bases, 9 bases remained unmatched. The CDR3 is made up of 13 amino acids. The V gene's germline CDR1 is ENHRY and CDR2 SYGVKD. CDR3: CAISAFDREEQYF. As DNA, the CDR3 is TGTGCCATCAGCGCCTTTGACAGGGAGGAGCAGTACTTC.

This sequence joins TRBV27 and TRBJ2-5; 11 positions match TRBD1. The CDR3 has 15 amino acids. The ends lost 6 bases at V and 4 bases at J; junction bases unmatched: 7. Germline CDR1 and CDR2: MNHEY and SMNVEV (reference sequence). For the CDR3, the DNA is TGTGCCAGCAGAACCCGGGACAGGGGGGGAGAGACCCAGTACTTC. Protein product: CASRTRDRGGETQYF.

This clone has more than one count but fewer than ten. The genes are TRBV6-5 and TRBJ1-2; 10 bases agree with TRBD1. V shed 10 bases and J 4 bases; nucleotides not matched to a gene: 3. The CDR3 length is 12 residues. Germline values: CDR1 MNHEY, CDR2 SVGAGI. The chain's CDR3 is CATGQGGYGYTF. CDR3 bases: TGTGCCACCGGACAGGGGGGCTATGGCTACACCTTC.

The chain links TRBV19 to TRBJ2-5, with TRBD1 matching over 10 bases. The CDR3 is 14 residues long. With V trimmed by 6 bases and J by 5 bases, 6 bases remained unmatched. Germline V gene sequence: CDR1 LNHDA, CDR2 SQIVND (reference sequence). Here the CDR3 reads CASRTGGAEETQYF. CDR3 nucleotides: TGTGCCAGTAGGACAGGGGGCGCGGAGGAGACCCAGTACTTC.

The CDR3 protein is CASSYVTGGREFF. CDR3 DNA sequence: TGTGCCAGCAGTTACGTTACAGGAGGGAGGGAGTTCTTC. This rearrangement joins TRBV6-5 to TRBJ2-1, with 7 bases aligning to TRBD2. This CDR3 spans 13 amino acids. V lost 2 bases, J lost 14 bases, and 9 bases stayed unmatched. Germline V gene lookup returns CDR1 MNHEY and CDR2 SVGAGI.

This chain links TRBV3-1 (or the pseudogene TRBV3-2) with TRBJ1-2, with 10 positions matching TRBD1. There are 16 residues in the CDR3. In germline, CDR1 is LGHDT, CDR2 YNNKEL (reference sequence). After removal of 1 base from V and 8 bases from J, the junction contained 10 bases not matched to a gene. This CDR3 reads CASSQARQGAVGGYTF. In DNA form, the CDR3 reads TGTGCCAGCAGCCAAGCTCGACAGGGGGCCGTCGGGGGCTACACCTTC.

The chain carries TRBV28 and TRBJ2-1; 7 bases match TRBD1. The length of the CDR3 is 15 residues. CDR1 is MDHEN, CDR2 SYDVKM, per germline. The V gene end was trimmed by 6 bases and the J gene end by 5 bases; junction bases not matched to a gene: 10. The CDR3 spells CASRLRDSSNNEQFF. In nucleotides, the CDR3 is TGTGCCAGCAGACTCCGGGACAGTTCGAACAATGAGCAGTTCTTC.

The chain is built from TRBV5-6 and TRBJ1-2; D unresolved. V gave up 4 bases and J gave up 4 bases, with 14 bases separating them. Per germline, CDR1 SGHDT and CDR2 YYEEEE. The CDR3 runs 14 residues. CDR3 loop: CASSPTDSTYGYTF. In DNA form, the CDR3 reads TGTGCCAGCAGCCCCACGGACTCAACCTATGGCTACACCTTC.

The CDR3 sequence is CATREGGRNEQFF. As DNA, the CDR3 is TGTGCCACGCGGGAGGGGGGGAGGAATGAGCAGTTCTTC. The V and J genes are TRBV6-5 and TRBJ2-1; 9 positions agree with TRBD2. The CDR3 extends over 13 amino acids. The ends lost 10 bases at V and 7 bases at J; junction bases unmatched: 8. CDR1 and CDR2 from the germline V gene are MNHEY and SVGAGI.

DNA of the CDR3: TGTGCCAGCAGCTCCCGTTCAGGGATAGGGTACAATGAGCAGTTCTTC. It codes for CASSSRSGIGYNEQFF. The chain links TRBV7-2 to TRBJ2-1; D is perhaps TRBD1 (5 bases). This CDR3 contains 16 residues. Germline V lookup: CDR1 SGHTA, CDR2 FQGNSA. With 4 bases removed from V and 4 bases from J, the gap between germline ends came to 17 bases.

The rearrangement joins TRBV28 to TRBJ2-7; maybe TRBD1 (8 bases). CDR1 is MDHEN, CDR2 SYDVKM, per germline. The V end was cut by 3 bases, the J end by 1 base, with 13 bases between. There are 15 residues in the CDR3. The chain's CDR3 is CASSLYRGGSYEQYF. The DNA of the CDR3 is TGTGCCAGCAGTTTGTACAGGGGGGGTTCCTACGAGCAGTACTTC.